This passage covers 27 T cell receptor beta chains from one sample sequenced in a study of blood T cell repertoires in COVID-19. Using immunoSEQ multiplex PCR, the repertoire was profiled, and TCRdb retains in-frame clones only, with some absent. The table lists around 30,000 clones, 90% to 95% of them singletons, with under 4% in the top ten. Sequenced: peripheral blood. The receptors were sampled from a man in his sixties with acute or convalescent COVID-19.

The chain employs TRBV27 and TRBJ2-1, with a weak D call TRBD2 (6 bases). Between the trimmed V and J ends, which lost 2 bases and 0 bases, there was a span of 17 bases. In germline, CDR1 is MNHEY, CDR2 SMNVEV (reference sequence). The CDR3 length is 18 residues. CDR3 DNA sequence: TGTGCCAGCAGTTTAAGGAAGTACCGGGAGAGCTCCTACAATGAGCAGTTCTTC. Translating it yields CASSLRKYRESSYNEQFF.

The chain joins TRBV28 to TRBJ2-2; D call uncertain. V was trimmed by 4 bases and J by 3 bases, leaving 9 bases between them. The CDR3 covers 14 residues. Looked up from germline, CDR1 is MDHEN and CDR2 is SYDVKM. CDR3 nucleotide sequence: TGTGCCAGCAGTTCAAACTTTGACACCGGGGAGCTGTTTTTT. Translation gives CASSSNFDTGELFF.

This sequence joins TRBV7-9 and TRBJ2-2; 9 bases agree with TRBD1. CDR1 is SEHNR and CDR2 is FQNEAQ in the germline V gene (reference sequence). The CDR3 runs 14 residues. Trimming took 5 bases from V and 7 from J; bases not matched to a gene: 5. CDR3 nucleotides: TGTGCCAGCAGCCCACAGGGGGCTGTCGGGGAGCTGTTTTTT. Protein sequence: CASSPQGAVGELFF.

The rearrangement links TRBV10-3 to TRBJ2-1; D is perhaps TRBD2 (5 bases). The CDR3 totals 15 residues. Germline V gene lookup returns CDR1 ENHRY and CDR2 SYGVKD. Trimming cost V 2 bases and J 2 bases, with 10 bases left between them. The CDR3 region is CAISEPGLTYNEQFF. As DNA, the CDR3 is TGTGCCATCAGTGAGCCCGGACTCACCTACAATGAGCAGTTCTTC.

The chain employs TRBV18 and TRBJ2-3; 7 bases are a match to TRBD2. The CDR3 is 17 residues long. The V segment lost 0 bases and the J segment 4 bases; nucleotides outside the gene matches: 10. Germline V CDR1 and CDR2: KGHSH, LQKENI. Written as DNA, the CDR3 is TGTGCCAGCTCACCACCGTACGCGGGAGCGTCCGCAGATACGCAGTATTTT. It is translated as CASSPPYAGASADTQYF. The variable domain in full, completed from reference TRBV18 and TRBJ2-3, reads NAGVMQNPRHLVRRRGQEARLRCSPMKGHSHVYWYRQLPEEGLKFMVYLQKENIIDESGMPKERFSAEFPKEGPSILRIQQVVRGDSAAYFCASSPPYAGASADTQYFGPGTRLTVL.

V usage is TRBV29-1 and J usage is TRBJ1-1; TRBD1 matches at 7 bases. This CDR3 comprises 13 residues. Germline values: CDR1 SQVTM, CDR2 ANQGSEA. Trimming took 4 bases from V and 7 from J; bases not matched to a gene: 9. CDR3 sequence reads: CSVVPTGTLEAFF. Written as DNA, the CDR3 is TGCAGCGTTGTACCGACAGGGACCCTTGAAGCTTTCTTT. Together with reference TRBV29-1 and TRBJ1-1, the CDR3 gives the full variable domain: SAVISQKPSRDICQRGTSLTIQCQVDSQVTMMFWYRQQPGQSLTLIATANQGSEATYESGFVIDKFPISRPNLTFSTLTVSNMSPEDSSIYLCSVVPTGTLEAFFGQGTRLTVV.

CDR3 sequence reads: CASLKGRRDTEAFF. CDR3 nucleotide sequence: TGTGCCAGCCTTAAGGGGCGACGTGACACTGAAGCTTTCTTT. V is TRBV7-9 and J is TRBJ1-1; possibly TRBD1 for D (5 bases). Trimming left V 8 bases short and J 3 bases short, with 16 bases between. The CDR3 length is 14 residues. CDR1 is SEHNR and CDR2 is FQNEAQ in the germline V gene (reference sequence).

V is TRBV6-5 and J is TRBJ1-1; D gene ambiguous. V gave up 2 bases and J gave up 7 bases, with 5 bases separating them. The CDR3 spans 11 residues. The germline gives CDR1 MNHEY, CDR2 SVGAGI. Here the CDR3 DNA reads TGTGCCAGCAGTTACCACGGTGAAGCTTTCTTT. This encodes CASSYHGEAFF.

The chain recombines TRBV9 with TRBJ2-1, with TRBD1 identical over 8 bases. The germline gives CDR1 SGDLS, CDR2 YYNGEE. Trimming at V came to 4 bases and at J to 3 bases, leaving 6 bases not matched to a gene. This CDR3 contains 15 residues. CDR3 sequence: CASSPQGEVYNEQFF. CDR3 coding DNA: TGTGCCAGCAGCCCACAGGGGGAGGTCTACAATGAGCAGTTCTTC.

In DNA, the CDR3 is TGTGCCACCGGACTAGCGGGAGTCTTGAACACCGGGGAGCTGTTTTTT. This encodes CATGLAGVLNTGELFF. The chain recombines TRBV7-2 with TRBJ2-2; 13 bases align to TRBD2. This CDR3 comprises 16 residues. V trimming: 10 bases; J trimming: 1 base; junction bases outside the gene matches: 6. Germline assignment: CDR1 SGHTA and CDR2 FQGNSA.

This clone was counted a single time. The genes are TRBV18 and TRBJ2-1; D is perhaps TRBD2 (5 bases). CDR1 is KGHSH, CDR2 LQKENI, per germline. The CDR3 extends over 14 amino acids. V lost 1 base to trimming and J lost 7 bases, with 11 bases between them. In DNA, the CDR3 is TGTGCCAGCTCACCACAGGCTAGCCGAAATGAGCAGTTCTTC. This translates into CASSPQASRNEQFF.

V and J are TRBV11-2 and TRBJ1-1; the D is unclear. The CDR3 runs to 13 residues. CDR1 is SGHAT, CDR2 FQNNGV, per germline. V dropped 3 bases and J dropped 3 bases, with 8 bases sitting between them. In DNA form, the CDR3 reads TGTGCCAGCAGCTTTAAACGGGACACTGAAGCTTTCTTT. This gives the protein CASSFKRDTEAFF.

The chain couples TRBV7-2 to TRBJ2-5, with 11 bases fitting TRBD2. The CDR3 has 15 amino acids. Germline-derived CDR1 and CDR2 are SGHTA and FQGNSA. After removal of 2 bases from V and 4 bases from J, the junction contained 3 bases not matched to a gene. Here the CDR3 reads CASSLTSGRGETQYF. CDR3 nucleotides: TGTGCCAGCAGCTTAACTAGCGGGAGAGGAGAGACCCAGTACTTC.

This clone was counted once. The chain couples TRBV27 to TRBJ2-5; D possibly corresponds to TRBD2 (5 bases). CDR3 size: 15 residues. Germline V lookup: CDR1 MNHEY, CDR2 SMNVEV (reference sequence). With 2 bases removed from V and 3 bases from J, the gap between germline ends came to 13 bases. CDR3 in amino acids: CASSLGPAEEETQYF. The CDR3 bases are TGTGCCAGCAGTTTAGGCCCCGCGGAGGAAGAGACCCAGTACTTC.

This sequence joins TRBV19 and TRBJ2-7, with 12 bases matching TRBD2. Trimming cost V 4 bases and J 1 base; bases outside gene matches: 5. Per germline, CDR1 LNHDA and CDR2 SQIVND (reference sequence). The CDR3 loop spans 16 amino acids. As DNA, the CDR3 is TGTGCCAGTAGTAGGAGGACTAGCGGGAAGTCCTACGAGCAGTACTTC. As protein: CASSRRTSGKSYEQYF.

This chain links TRBV9 with TRBJ2-7; TRBD2 might be the D (6 bases). CDR1 is SGDLS and CDR2 is YYNGEE in the germline V gene. CDR3 length equals 15 residues. V was shortened by 2 bases and J by 3 bases, with 15 bases between the two germline ends. The CDR3 loop is CASSVSPGLIYEQYF. In DNA, the CDR3 is TGTGCCAGCAGCGTTTCGCCGGGACTCATCTACGAGCAGTACTTC.

The V and J genes are TRBV30 and TRBJ2-7; D possibly corresponds to TRBD2 (5 bases). The germline V gene encodes CDR1 GTSNPN and CDR2 SVGIG (reference sequence). With 1 base removed from V and 0 bases from J, the gap between germline ends came to 7 bases. The CDR3 is 13 amino acids. This chain's CDR3 is CAWSGGISYEQYV. CDR3 bases: TGTGCCTGGAGTGGAGGGATCTCCTACGAGCAGTACGTC.

This chain uses TRBV4-2 with TRBJ2-3; TRBD2 is a possible D gene (5 bases). There are 15 residues in the CDR3. Trimming took 0 bases from V and 1 from J, leaving 8 bases between them. The germline CDR1 and CDR2 sequences are LGHNA and YNFKEQ. CDR3 protein: CASSQERVRTDTQYF. The CDR3 DNA reads TGTGCCAGCAGCCAAGAGAGGGTCCGCACAGATACGCAGTATTTT.

This clone was seen a single time. The chain uses TRBV3-1 (or the pseudogene TRBV3-2) and TRBJ2-1; maybe TRBD2 (5 bases). The germline gives CDR1 LGHDT, CDR2 YNNKEL (reference sequence). CDR3 length: 16 amino acids. Trimming removed 3 bases at V and 2 bases at J, with 14 bases between. The CDR3 DNA follows: TGTGCCAGCAGCCACCCGGGGTTCCGGGCCTACAATGAGCAGTTCTTC. This gives the protein CASSHPGFRAYNEQFF.

Note on this clone: The same CDR3 arises from other DNA sequences in this sample as well. The chain joins TRBV11-3 to TRBJ2-7; 8 bases are shared with TRBD1. CDR1 is SGHNT, CDR2 YENEEA, per germline. V dropped 0 bases and J dropped 7; count of bases not matched to a gene: 14. CDR3 length: 17 residues. CDR3 nucleotides: TGTGCCAGCAGCTTAGATTGGCAACAGGGGGATCCTTATGAGCAGTACGTC. Its translation is CASSLDWQQGDPYEQYV.

The V and J genes are TRBV6-5 and TRBJ1-1; D uncertain. Germline lookup yields CDR1 MNHEY and CDR2 SVGAGI. The CDR3 is made up of 13 amino acids. V was trimmed by 6 bases and J by 0 bases, leaving 8 bases between them. The CDR3 coding sequence is TGTGCCAGCAGCCCCCAGTTGAACACTGAAGCTTTCTTT. It yields the protein CASSPQLNTEAFF.

The rearrangement joins TRBV29-1 to TRBJ2-2, with D possibly being TRBD2 (6 bases). The germline CDR1 and CDR2 sequences are SQVTM and ANQGSEA. The CDR3 has 15 amino acids. The V gene lost 8 bases and the J gene lost 1 base, with 17 bases spanning the gap. CDR3 sequence reads: CSFVSGTWNTGELFF. The CDR3 DNA follows: TGCAGCTTCGTATCCGGGACTTGGAACACCGGGGAGCTGTTTTTT.

V is TRBV7-2 and J is TRBJ1-1; D not resolved. There are 17 residues in the CDR3. CDR1 is SGHTA, CDR2 FQGNSA, per germline. Trimming pared 1 base from V and 4 bases from J, leaving 19 bases between. The CDR3 region is CASSLGGGRVVGTEAFF. CDR3 bases: TGTGCCAGCAGCTTAGGTGGAGGGAGAGTGGTGGGCACTGAAGCTTTCTTT.

This sequence joins TRBV6-5 and TRBJ2-7; a possible D gene is TRBD1 (8 bases). The CDR3 is 15 amino acids. The V end lost 5 bases, the J end lost 0 bases, and 14 bases lay between the germline ends. The V gene's germline CDR1 is MNHEY and CDR2 SVGAGI. In DNA, the CDR3 is TGTGCCAGCAGTACTACAGGGGGGGGCTCCTACGAGCAGTACTTC. This encodes CASSTTGGGSYEQYF.

Only a few counts were recorded for this clone. The gene calls are TRBV7-9 and TRBJ2-5; maybe TRBD2 (6 bases). The CDR3 spans 13 residues. Per germline, CDR1 SEHNR and CDR2 FQNEAQ (reference sequence). With 3 bases removed from V and 5 bases from J, the gap between germline ends came to 10 bases. The CDR3 reads CASSFGGLETQYF. The CDR3 bases are TGTGCCAGCAGCTTCGGAGGGCTGGAGACCCAGTACTTC.

The gene calls are TRBV4-1 and TRBJ1-1; D gene ambiguous. Trimming took off 4 bases at V and 1 base at J, with 13 bases between the two ends. This CDR3 spans 15 amino acids. Per germline, CDR1 MGHRA and CDR2 YSYEKL. In DNA, the CDR3 is TGCGCCAGCAGCCCCTGGCCGACACCGAACACTGAAGCTTTCTTT. Protein sequence: CASSPWPTPNTEAFF.

The chain couples TRBV19 to TRBJ2-7; D might be TRBD1 (6 bases). Germline V gene lookup returns CDR1 LNHDA and CDR2 SQIVND (reference sequence). The CDR3 has 14 amino acids. The V and J ends lost 6 bases and 2 bases respectively, with 14 bases between them. DNA for the CDR3: TGTGCCAGTAGAGGGGGAACCCCCCCCTACGAGCAGTACTTC. Encoded protein: CASRGGTPPYEQYF.